The 10 T cell receptor beta chains given below trace back to one sample, sequenced in a study of early T cells in non-severe SARS-CoV-2 infection. TCRdb independently ran MiXCR on the 5' RACE reads; one entry per CDR3 protein. This sample yields tens of thousands of distinct CDR3 sequences, of which over 5% are seen a single time; about 4.3% belongs to the top ten. Sequenced sample: whole blood. These receptor sequences come from an adult who was a healthcare worker with PCR-confirmed SARS-CoV-2 infection or an uninfected control (not recorded which).

This clonotype has ten or more counts. The rearrangement uses TRBV7-6 and TRBJ2-6; D assignment may be TRBD1 or TRBD2 (5 bases each). Deletions cut 3 bases from V and 0 bases from J, with 6 bases between. This CDR3 spans 15 amino acids. Per germline, CDR1 SGHVS and CDR2 FNYEAQ. The DNA for the CDR3 is TGTGCCAGCAGCTTGGGGGTCTCTGGGGCCAACGTCCTGACTTTC. Amino acids: CASSLGVSGANVLTF.

This chain uses TRBV20-1 with TRBJ2-1; D uncertain. CDR3 length equals 13 residues. The V end lost 6 bases, the J end lost 8 bases, and 17 bases lay between the germline ends. Germline lookup yields CDR1 DFQATT and CDR2 SNEGSKA (reference sequence). CDR3 coding DNA: TGCAGTGCCCAGAAACCCGGGCAGGATGAGCAGTTCTTC. Translated, it gives CSAQKPGQDEQFF.

There are many counts of this clonotype. The chain combines TRBV30 with TRBJ1-2; D perhaps matches TRBD1 (5 bases). Germline-derived CDR1 and CDR2 are GTSNPN and SVGIG (reference sequence). The CDR3 is made up of 13 amino acids. V gave up 1 base and J gave up 4 bases, with 10 bases separating them. DNA of the CDR3: TGTGCCTGGAGTGGCAGGGAGGGCTATGGCTACACCTTC. It yields the protein CAWSGREGYGYTF.

Many counts were recorded for this clonotype. The chain combines TRBV6-5 with TRBJ2-7; TRBD1 agrees at 7 bases. The CDR3 runs to 15 residues. Per germline, CDR1 MNHEY and CDR2 SVGAGI. V dropped 5 bases and J dropped 2; count of bases not matched to a gene: 9. DNA of the CDR3: TGTGCCAGCAGTGGAGGACAGGAGTCCCCCTACGAGCAGTACTTC. This translates into CASSGGQESPYEQYF.

This chain links TRBV13 with TRBJ2-5; TRBD2 aligns across 14 bases. Trimming at V came to 5 bases and at J to 5 bases, leaving 7 bases not matched to a gene. The CDR3 is made up of 16 amino acids. Germline CDR1 and CDR2: PRHDT and FYEKMQ (reference sequence). CDR3 region: CASSGGLAGVKETQYF. CDR3 in DNA: TGTGCCAGCAGCGGGGGACTAGCGGGAGTAAAGGAGACCCAGTACTTC.

This clonotype was detected ten times or more. This chain joins TRBV5-5 and TRBJ2-1; 7 nucleotides match TRBD1. CDR3 length: 15 residues. The germline gives CDR1 SGHKS, CDR2 YYEKEE (reference sequence). V gave up 5 bases and J gave up 6 bases; unmatched junction bases: 11. CDR3 residues: CASSIRDSRPNEQFF. CDR3 nucleotide sequence: TGTGCCAGCAGTATCCGGGACAGTCGGCCCAATGAGCAGTTCTTC. Full variable domain (rest looked up from reference TRBV5-5 and TRBJ2-1): DAGVTQSPTHLIKTRGQQVTLRCSPISGHKSVSWYQQVLGQGPQFIFQYYEKEERGRGNFPDRFSARQFPNYSSELNVNALLLGDSALYLCASSIRDSRPNEQFFGPGTRLTVL.

This clonotype was recorded at least ten times. The J gene is TRBJ1-6, the V gene TRBV6-5; a weak D match, TRBD1 (6 bases). Germline V CDR1 and CDR2: MNHEY, SVGAGI. Trimming stripped 6 bases from V and 6 bases from J, with 15 bases between. This CDR3 is built from 15 residues. The CDR3 nucleotides are TGTGCCAGCAGAGAGGGGGGGGCAGGTAATTCACCCCTCCACTTT. Protein product: CASREGGAGNSPLHF.

This clonotype has a count of ten or more. V usage is TRBV12-3 or TRBV12-4 and J usage is TRBJ2-4; D possibly matches TRBD1 or TRBD2 (5 bases each). Trimming shortened V by 3 bases and J by 2 bases, and 11 bases separated the two germline ends. This CDR3 has 15 amino acids. This CDR3 is CASSFGKGTKNIQYF. In nucleotides, the CDR3 is TGTGCCAGCAGTTTCGGGAAGGGGACCAAAAACATTCAGTACTTC.

This clonotype was recorded at least ten times. The chain employs TRBV7-8 and TRBJ2-5; 7 nucleotides agree with TRBD1. Trimming at V came to 4 bases and at J to 1 base, leaving 6 bases not matched to a gene. CDR3 length equals 15 residues. CDR1 is SGHVS, CDR2 FQNEAQ, per germline. The CDR3 coding sequence is TGTGCCAGCAGCTCGGGACAGTCAAGCCAAGAGACCCAGTACTTC. Its translation: CASSSGQSSQETQYF.

This clonotype was detected ten times or more. The chain employs TRBV11-1 and TRBJ2-7; either TRBD1 or TRBD2 may supply D (5 bases each). In germline, CDR1 is SGHAT, CDR2 FQDESV (reference sequence). Trimming cost V 5 bases and J 0 bases, with 11 bases left between them. The CDR3 extends over 14 amino acids. The DNA of the CDR3 is TGTGCCAGCAGCCCTCCGGGGCGCTCCTACGAGCAGTACTTC. Translation: CASSPPGRSYEQYF.